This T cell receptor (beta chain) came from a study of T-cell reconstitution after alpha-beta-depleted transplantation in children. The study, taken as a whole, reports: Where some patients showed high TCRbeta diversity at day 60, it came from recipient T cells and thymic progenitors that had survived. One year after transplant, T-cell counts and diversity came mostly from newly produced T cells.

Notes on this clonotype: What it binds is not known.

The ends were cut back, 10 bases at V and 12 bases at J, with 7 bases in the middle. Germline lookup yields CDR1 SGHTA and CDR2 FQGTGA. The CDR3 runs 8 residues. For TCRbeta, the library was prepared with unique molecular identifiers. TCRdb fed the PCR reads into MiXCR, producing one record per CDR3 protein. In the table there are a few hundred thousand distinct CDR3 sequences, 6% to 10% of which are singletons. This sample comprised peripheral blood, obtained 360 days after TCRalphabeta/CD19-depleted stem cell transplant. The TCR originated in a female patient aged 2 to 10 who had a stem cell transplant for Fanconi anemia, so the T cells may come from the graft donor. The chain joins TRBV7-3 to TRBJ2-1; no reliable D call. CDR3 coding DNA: TGTGCCACCTATGGGCAGTTCTTC. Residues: CATYGQFF.